Below, 18 T cell receptor beta chains from the same sample are listed, as sequenced in a study of blood T cell repertoires in COVID-19. TCRdb keeps only in-frame clones here, not all; method: immunoSEQ multiplex PCR. The table shows around 700,000 clones, with about 87% occurring only once. The source material was peripheral blood. Every receptor here comes from a young woman with acute or convalescent COVID-19.

The rearrangement uses TRBV5-1 and TRBJ1-3, with D hard to call. Per germline, CDR1 SGHRS and CDR2 YFSETQ. The CDR3 has 12 residues. Trimming cost V 3 bases and J 6 bases, with 7 bases left between them. The CDR3 bases are TGCGCCAGCAGCTCCCGTCCAAACACCATATATTTT. It yields the protein CASSSRPNTIYF.

The chain combines TRBV5-6 with TRBJ2-3; 15 nucleotides line up with TRBD2. The CDR3 consists of 16 residues. Germline trimming cut 3 bases from V and 4 bases from J; bases unmatched to any gene: 3. Germline V CDR1 and CDR2: SGHDT, YYEEEE. CDR3 amino acids: CASSWTSGGAPDTQYF. CDR3 sequence (DNA): TGTGCCAGCAGCTGGACTAGCGGGGGGGCTCCAGATACGCAGTATTTT.

The V call is TRBV19, the J call TRBJ2-7; 9 bases match TRBD1. Germline CDR1 is LNHDA and CDR2 is SQIVND (reference sequence). This CDR3 is 15 amino acids long. V lost 5 bases, J lost 2 bases, and 7 bases stayed unmatched. The CDR3: CASSPSDRGPYEQYF. The CDR3 bases are TGTGCCAGTAGTCCTTCGGACAGGGGACCCTACGAGCAGTACTTC.

The gene calls are TRBV19 and TRBJ1-1; D gene ambiguous. V was clipped by 6 bases and J by 0 bases, with 11 bases between them. CDR3 length: 14 amino acids. From germline, CDR1 is LNHDA and CDR2 SQIVND (reference sequence). The CDR3 region is CASRSGPLNTEAFF. The CDR3 DNA follows: TGTGCCAGTAGGAGCGGTCCCTTGAACACTGAAGCTTTCTTT.

The chain carries TRBV11-3 and TRBJ2-3; TRBD1 might be the D (6 bases). Germline V gene lookup returns CDR1 SGHNT and CDR2 YENEEA. The CDR3 runs 15 residues. The V end was cut by 5 bases, the J end by 4 bases, with 16 bases between. CDR3 amino acids: CASSLHSEGADTQYF. The CDR3 nucleotides are TGTGCCAGCAGCCTACATAGCGAGGGGGCAGATACGCAGTATTTT.

The J gene is TRBJ2-7, the V gene TRBV4-2, with 10 bases fitting TRBD2. Trimming at V came to 4 bases and at J to 5 bases, leaving 8 bases not matched to a gene. This CDR3 contains 15 residues. From germline, CDR1 is LGHNA and CDR2 YNFKEQ. The CDR3 region has the DNA TGTGCCAGCAGCCTTCAGCGGGGGGGCCTGGACGAGCAGTACTTC. This sequence encodes CASSLQRGGLDEQYF.

J is TRBJ1-3 and V is TRBV19; the D is unclear. CDR3 length: 15 amino acids. Trimming took off 4 bases at V and 0 bases at J, with 10 bases between the two ends. Germline V gene sequence: CDR1 LNHDA, CDR2 SQIVND (reference sequence). As DNA, the CDR3 is TGTGCCAGTAGTACGAGGCAGATCTCTGGAAACACCATATATTTT. This sequence encodes CASSTRQISGNTIYF.

V and J are TRBV6-5 and TRBJ2-1, with D perhaps TRBD2 (5 bases). The germline V gene encodes CDR1 MNHEY and CDR2 SVGAGI. V shed 5 bases and J shed 4 bases, with 12 bases lying between them. The length of the CDR3 is 14 residues. The CDR3 here is CASSTGSGYNEQFF. The CDR3, as DNA: TGTGCCAGCAGTACGGGGAGCGGTTACAATGAGCAGTTCTTC.

The chain has TRBV5-8 and TRBJ1-2, with D uncertain. From germline, CDR1 is SGHTS and CDR2 YDEGEE. The CDR3 spans 11 residues. V lost 1 base and J 8 bases, leaving 6 bases between the germline ends. CDR3 in DNA: TGTGCCAGCAGCTTGTCTGTAGGCTACACCTTC. Amino acid sequence: CASSLSVGYTF.

The genes are TRBV25-1 and TRBJ2-7; 10 bases line up with TRBD2. CDR1 is MGHDK, CDR2 SYGVNS, per germline. Trimming took 4 bases from V and 4 from J; bases not matched to a gene: 4. The CDR3 is 14 amino acids. The CDR3 sequence: CASSGAGGIYEQYF. The CDR3 DNA follows: TGTGCCAGCAGTGGAGCGGGGGGGATTTACGAGCAGTACTTC.

The rearrangement uses TRBV12-3 or TRBV12-4 and TRBJ1-1, with D perhaps matching TRBD1 (6 bases). V was cut by 5 bases and J by 11 bases, with 15 bases left in between. CDR3 length equals 12 residues. CDR3 residues: CASSQGQIKAFF. DNA of the CDR3: TGTGCCAGCAGTCAAGGACAGATTAAGGCTTTCTTT.

The V gene is TRBV7-9, the J gene TRBJ1-1; no reliable D call. V gave up 4 bases and J gave up 1 base, with 13 bases separating them. Germline CDR1 reads SEHNR; CDR2 reads FQNEAQ (reference sequence). The CDR3 spans 15 residues. CDR3: CASSSPLAANTEAFF. The CDR3 DNA reads TGTGCCAGCAGCTCCCCCCTGGCGGCGAACACTGAAGCTTTCTTT.

J is TRBJ1-1 and V is TRBV11-3, with 8 bases lining up with TRBD1. Trimming cost V 4 bases and J 0 bases; bases outside gene matches: 1. From germline, CDR1 is SGHNT and CDR2 YENEEA. The CDR3 runs to 14 residues. The CDR3 DNA sequence: TGTGCCAGCAGCTCAGGGGGCGTGAACACTGAAGCTTTCTTT. This sequence encodes CASSSGGVNTEAFF.

This chain joins TRBV4-3 and TRBJ1-1, with D unresolved. Trimming pared 4 bases from V and 1 base from J, leaving 13 bases between. The CDR3 has 15 residues. Germline values: CDR1 LGHNA, CDR2 YSLEER. CDR3: CASSPSAGRNTEAFF. CDR3 DNA sequence: TGCGCCAGCAGCCCTTCGGCAGGAAGGAACACTGAAGCTTTCTTT.

The chain carries TRBV3-1 (or the pseudogene TRBV3-2) and TRBJ2-1; 16 bases map to TRBD2. CDR3 length: 17 residues. J gave up 4 bases and V 4 bases, and 4 bases lay outside the gene matches. CDR1 is LGHDT, CDR2 YNNKEL, per germline (reference sequence). The CDR3 protein is CASSPGLAGGLYNEQFF. Written as DNA, the CDR3 is TGTGCCAGCAGCCCGGGACTAGCGGGGGGGTTGTACAATGAGCAGTTCTTC.

The chain employs TRBV6-5 and TRBJ2-7; D is perhaps TRBD2 (6 bases). This CDR3 contains 14 residues. Looked up from germline, CDR1 is MNHEY and CDR2 is SVGAGI. Trimming stripped 6 bases from V and 3 bases from J, with 15 bases between. The CDR3: CASSTGLQGYEQYF. The CDR3 coding sequence is TGTGCCAGCAGCACGGGACTCCAGGGCTACGAGCAGTACTTC.

This clone has a single count. The J gene is TRBJ1-5, the V gene TRBV11-3; D perhaps matches TRBD1 (5 bases). The germline V gene has CDR1 SGHNT and CDR2 YENEEA. The CDR3 runs to 14 residues. The V end lost 1 base, the J end lost 5 bases, and 9 bases lay between the germline ends. The CDR3 loop is CASSLGRGHQPQHF. The CDR3 coding sequence is TGTGCCAGCAGCTTAGGGCGGGGCCATCAGCCCCAGCATTTT.

This sequence joins TRBV7-8 and TRBJ1-5, with TRBD1 as a possible D gene (5 bases). The CDR3 totals 16 residues. With 3 bases removed from V and 0 bases from J, the gap between germline ends came to 12 bases. Germline assignment: CDR1 SGHVS and CDR2 FQNEAQ. The DNA of the CDR3 is TGTGCCAGCAGCTTTGGACAAGATTATAGCAATCAGCCCCAGCATTTT. As protein: CASSFGQDYSNQPQHF.